The 7 T cell receptor beta chains below were found in one sample sequenced in a study of shared clonotypes between healthy human individuals. Sequenced by immunoSEQ multiplex PCR; TCRdb stores in-frame clones only, minus some. The sample has approximately 2.3 million clones, 90% to 95% seen once. The sequenced material came from naive CD4+ T cells from PBMCs. Indicated subset: CD45RA+ positively selected. The receptors were sampled from a man aged 18 to 35 in good health. Some clones in this sample may be carry-over from other donors' samples.

CDR3 sequence: CASSLGGAEDTQYF. CDR3 DNA: TGCGCCAGCAGCTTGGGGGGTGCCGAAGATACGCAGTATTTT. This chain links TRBV5-1 with TRBJ2-3; D not certain. Trimming pared 0 bases from V and 5 bases from J, leaving 10 bases between. CDR1 SGHRS and CDR2 YFSETQ come from the germline V gene. The CDR3 is made up of 14 amino acids.

The CDR3, as DNA: TGTGCCAGCAGTCCTACGGAAGCGAACACTGAAGCTTTCTTT. As protein: CASSPTEANTEAFF. V gene TRBV6-6 combines with J gene TRBJ1-1; no definite D call. The germline V gene has CDR1 MNHNY and CDR2 SVGAGI (reference sequence). The CDR3 totals 14 residues. With 5 bases removed from V and 1 base from J, the gap between germline ends came to 11 bases.

The rearrangement joins TRBV28 to TRBJ1-2, with D unresolved. Per germline, CDR1 MDHEN and CDR2 SYDVKM. V lost 4 bases and J lost 2, with 11 bases in between. CDR3 length: 14 amino acids. Here the CDR3 DNA reads TGTGCCAGCAGTTCAGGACTTCCCAACTATGGCTACACCTTC. Protein product: CASSSGLPNYGYTF.

V is TRBV20-1 and J is TRBJ2-7; unclear D gene. CDR1 is DFQATT, CDR2 SNEGSKA, per germline (reference sequence). The germline V and J ends were trimmed by 8 bases and 2 bases, with 10 bases remaining between them. The CDR3 has 11 residues. DNA for the CDR3: TGCAGTCCGTATAGGGCCTACGAGCAGTACTTC. Translated, it gives CSPYRAYEQYF.

V is TRBV4-2 and J is TRBJ2-1, with 11 bases aligning to TRBD2. J gave up 7 bases and V 0 bases, and 11 bases lay outside the gene matches. The CDR3 has 18 amino acids. The germline CDR1 and CDR2 sequences are LGHNA and YNFKEQ. CDR3 nucleotides: TGTGCCAGCAGCCAAGATCAGGCTACTAGCGGGAGTGGGAATGAGCAGTTCTTC. Translating it yields CASSQDQATSGSGNEQFF.

The rearrangement joins TRBV7-9 to TRBJ2-3; 10 positions match TRBD2. The ends lost 2 bases at V and 6 bases at J; junction bases unmatched: 8. The CDR3 contains 16 residues. Germline assignment: CDR1 SEHNR and CDR2 FQNEAQ (reference sequence). In DNA, the CDR3 is TGTGCCAGCAGCTTATCTCTAGCGGGAGTTCGGGATACGCAGTATTTT. The encoded protein is CASSLSLAGVRDTQYF.

This chain connects TRBV2 to TRBJ1-3, with 9 bases aligning to TRBD1. CDR1 and CDR2 from the germline V gene are SNHLY and FYNNEI. The CDR3 loop spans 15 amino acids. J lost 2 bases, V lost 4 bases, and 3 bases had no gene match. CDR3 sequence (DNA): TGTGCCAGCAGTGCGACAGGGGGTCCTGGAAACACCATATATTTT. Its protein product is CASSATGGPGNTIYF.